The 22 T cell receptor beta chains presented below share a single source sample, sequenced in a study of OX40 agonist ivuxolimab in advanced cancers. Using immunoSEQ multiplex PCR, the repertoire was profiled, and TCRdb retains in-frame clones only, with some absent. The table records tens of thousands of clones, roughly 88% of them present only once. The specimen was CD4+ or CD8+ T cells sorted from blood, collected in a trial of the OX40 agonist ivuxolimab. The receptors were sampled from an adult with an advanced solid tumor such as melanoma, head and neck, liver or kidney cancer.

The chain employs TRBV7-2 and TRBJ2-7; D may be TRBD1 (7 bases). V was cut by 1 base and J by 9 bases, with 19 bases left in between. This CDR3 region has 15 residues. CDR1 and CDR2 (germline): SGHTA, FQGNSA. Here the CDR3 DNA reads TGTGCCAGCAGCTTAGTAGGGCAGGGGGGCTCAGGGCAGTACTTC. Its translation: CASSLVGQGGSGQYF.

The chain joins TRBV5-1 to TRBJ2-3; D perhaps matches TRBD2 (6 bases). Per germline, CDR1 SGHRS and CDR2 YFSETQ. The CDR3 has 15 amino acids. V was trimmed by 5 bases and J by 0 bases, leaving 13 bases between them. The CDR3 DNA sequence: TGCGCCAGCAGGGAGGGAGAAAGAAGCACAGATACGCAGTATTTT. This sequence encodes CASREGERSTDTQYF.

The gene calls are TRBV5-1 and TRBJ2-2; D gene ambiguous. The CDR3 is 15 amino acids. CDR1 and CDR2 from the germline V gene are SGHRS and YFSETQ. V lost 2 bases to trimming and J lost 3 bases, with 11 bases between them. The CDR3 bases are TGCGCCAGCAGCTTCGACCCGGCGGACACCGGGGAGCTGTTTTTT. Encoded protein: CASSFDPADTGELFF.

The chain uses TRBV28 and TRBJ1-1; D remains ambiguous. V was pared by 0 bases and J by 1 base, with 3 bases between. Germline V gives CDR1 MDHEN, CDR2 SYDVKM. The CDR3 has 13 residues. This CDR3 reads CASSLWGNTEAFF. CDR3 nucleotides: TGTGCCAGCAGTTTATGGGGGAACACTGAAGCTTTCTTT.

This chain links TRBV11-2 with TRBJ2-7, with a tentative D call TRBD2 (6 bases). Trimming took 2 bases from V and 4 from J, leaving 15 bases between them. The CDR3 contains 15 residues. Germline-derived CDR1 and CDR2 are SGHAT and FQNNGV. The CDR3 loop is CASSLHAGFAYEQYF. CDR3 DNA: TGTGCCAGCAGCTTACATGCGGGGTTCGCGTACGAGCAGTACTTC.

This chain uses TRBV28 with TRBJ1-6; no definite D call. The V end lost 6 bases, the J end lost 5 bases, and 14 bases lay between the germline ends. Germline CDR1 reads MDHEN; CDR2 reads SYDVKM. The CDR3 spans 15 residues. The CDR3 region is CASRTATSDNSPLHF. CDR3 DNA: TGTGCCAGCAGGACGGCGACCTCGGATAATTCACCCCTCCACTTT.

This clone was picked up one time. The gene calls are TRBV7-2 and TRBJ1-2; 7 bases agree with TRBD1. V gave up 5 bases and J gave up 5 bases; unmatched junction bases: 11. Germline lookup yields CDR1 SGHTA and CDR2 FQGNSA. There are 15 residues in the CDR3. The CDR3, as DNA: TGTGCCAGCAGCGAGACAGGGTGGAATCAATATGGCTACACCTTC. Translated: CASSETGWNQYGYTF.

This sequence joins TRBV19 and TRBJ2-2; D gene uncertain. There are 15 residues in the CDR3. The germline gives CDR1 LNHDA, CDR2 SQIVND (reference sequence). V lost 7 bases and J 0 bases, leaving 12 bases between the germline ends. CDR3 sequence: CASTRAHSNTGELFF. CDR3 in DNA: TGTGCCAGTACTCGGGCGCACTCGAACACCGGGGAGCTGTTTTTT.

The CDR3: CASSQGTPGIATNEKLFF. CDR3 nucleotides: TGTGCCAGCAGCCAAGGGACCCCGGGGATTGCAACTAATGAAAAACTGTTTTTT. The J gene is TRBJ1-4, the V gene TRBV7-2; possibly TRBD1 for D (5 bases). Trimming pared 5 bases from V and 0 bases from J, leaving 19 bases between. CDR1 is SGHTA, CDR2 FQGNSA, per germline. The CDR3 runs 18 residues.

The V call is TRBV18, the J call TRBJ2-3, with 11 bases aligning to TRBD2. The germline gives CDR1 KGHSH, CDR2 LQKENI. The J segment lost 7 bases and the V segment lost 0 bases, leaving 6 bases of the junction unmatched. This CDR3 has 16 residues. The CDR3 spells CASSPPVLAGGHTQYF. CDR3 in DNA: TGTGCCAGCTCACCACCGGTCCTAGCGGGGGGCCATACGCAGTATTTT.

The genes are TRBV14 and TRBJ1-2, with a tentative D call TRBD1 (6 bases). This CDR3 has 18 residues. Germline CDR1 SGHDN, CDR2 FVKESK. Trimming removed 4 bases at V and 2 bases at J, with 23 bases between. The CDR3 DNA sequence: TGTGCCAGCAGCCCCTTCACTCCGGGACAAGCAATAAACTATGGCTACACCTTC. Residues: CASSPFTPGQAINYGYTF.

This clone was observed a single time. CDR3 sequence reads: CARGLARSTDTQYF. CDR3 nucleotide sequence: TGTGCCCGAGGGCTAGCGCGGAGCACAGATACGCAGTATTTT. This sequence joins TRBV30 and TRBJ2-3; TRBD2 is a possible D gene (6 bases). The CDR3 length is 14 residues. Germline-derived CDR1 and CDR2 are GTSNPN and SVGIG (reference sequence). Deletions cut 8 bases from V and 0 bases from J, with 15 bases between. Combining the CDR3 with reference TRBV30 and TRBJ2-3 gives the whole variable domain SQTIHQWPATLVQPVGSPLSLECTVEGTSNPNLYWYRQAAGRGLQLLFYSVGIGQISSEVPQNLSASRPQDRQFILSSKKLLLSDSGFYLCARGLARSTDTQYFGPGTRLTVL.

V and J are TRBV19 and TRBJ2-3; D ambiguous. Germline V gene data show CDR1 as LNHDA and CDR2 as SQIVND (reference sequence). The V and J ends lost 3 bases and 6 bases respectively, with 10 bases between them. The CDR3 is made up of 13 amino acids. Here the CDR3 DNA reads TGTGCCAGTAGTATTATGGGTCGGGATACGCAGTATTTT. Amino acid sequence: CASSIMGRDTQYF. Filled out from reference TRBV19 and TRBJ2-3, the complete variable domain reads DGGITQSPKYLFRKEGQNVTLSCEQNLNHDAMYWYRQDPGQGLRLIYYSQIVNDFQKGDIAEGYSVSREKKESFPLTVTSAQKNPTAFYLCASSIMGRDTQYFGPGTRLTVL.

This rearrangement joins TRBV7-3 to TRBJ2-1, with a possible D match to TRBD2 (6 bases). This CDR3 contains 15 residues. The V and J ends lost 4 bases and 5 bases respectively, with 15 bases between them. Germline values: CDR1 SGHTA, CDR2 FQGTGA. The CDR3 DNA is TGTGCCAGCAGCTCGGGACTCTCCCCGGACAATGAGCAGTTCTTC. The encoded protein is CASSSGLSPDNEQFF.

This sequence joins TRBV2 and TRBJ2-5, with TRBD2 identical over 14 bases. The end of the DNA fits TRBJ2-7 better, so the J call may be wrong. The CDR3 totals 15 residues. Per germline, CDR1 SNHLY and CDR2 FYNNEI. The CDR3: CASSRGLAGAHEQYF. The CDR3 DNA reads as TGTGCCAGCAGCCGGGGACTAGCGGGAGCCCACGAGCAGTACTTC.

The V gene is TRBV30, the J gene TRBJ2-5; D not certain. The DNA end favors TRBJ2-7, so the J call may be wrong. Germline CDR1 is GTSNPN and CDR2 is SVGIG (reference sequence). This CDR3 has 13 amino acids. CDR3 DNA sequence: TGTGCCTGGAGCGGCTCGGACTCCTACGAGCAGTACTTC. Its protein product is CAWSGSDSYEQYF.

The genes are TRBV7-2 and TRBJ1-3; D unclear. This CDR3 spans 14 amino acids. The V end was cut by 5 bases, the J end by 0 bases, with 8 bases between. From germline, CDR1 is SGHTA and CDR2 FQGNSA. CDR3 sequence: CASSPGFSGNTIYF. The CDR3 DNA follows: TGTGCCAGCAGCCCAGGTTTCTCTGGAAACACCATATATTTT.

V gene TRBV5-6 combines with J gene TRBJ2-7; D unresolved. The V end was cut by 4 bases, the J end by 3 bases, with 11 bases between. The CDR3 length is 13 residues. Germline values: CDR1 SGHDT, CDR2 YYEEEE. The DNA for the CDR3 is TGTGCCAGCAGCATACGTCAGGACTACGAGCAGTACTTC. Protein product: CASSIRQDYEQYF.

This clone appeared once. The rearrangement links TRBV20-1 to TRBJ2-7, with D uncertain. Germline V gene sequence: CDR1 DFQATT, CDR2 SNEGSKA (reference sequence). V was cut by 8 bases and J by 0 bases, with 8 bases left in between. The CDR3 totals 11 residues. The chain's CDR3 is CSTQDSYEQYF. The CDR3 DNA sequence: TGCAGTACCCAGGACTCCTACGAGCAGTACTTC.

The chain has TRBV7-9 and TRBJ2-3; D is perhaps TRBD2 (6 bases). CDR3 length: 16 amino acids. Trimming removed 5 bases at V and 5 bases at J, with 20 bases between. Germline assignment: CDR1 SEHNR and CDR2 FQNEAQ (reference sequence). The CDR3 protein is CASSPRLEVKIDTQYF. The CDR3 region has the DNA TGTGCCAGCAGCCCCCGACTAGAGGTTAAAATAGATACGCAGTATTTT.

The chain has TRBV5-4 and TRBJ1-1, with D perhaps TRBD1 (5 bases). The germline CDR1 and CDR2 sequences are SGHNT and YYREEE (reference sequence). Trimming stripped 0 bases from V and 1 base from J, with 13 bases between. The CDR3 sequence is 16 residues long. DNA for the CDR3: TGTGCCAGCAGCTTGGCTTACTTGGGGCCGAACACTGAAGCTTTCTTT. Protein: CASSLAYLGPNTEAFF.

The chain combines TRBV7-7 with TRBJ2-3; D uncertain. V was shortened by 4 bases and J by 6 bases, with 11 bases between the two germline ends. This CDR3 region has 13 residues. The germline CDR1 and CDR2 sequences are SSHAT and FNYEAQ (reference sequence). CDR3 DNA sequence: TGTGCCAGCAGCTCCCAGGATTTCGATACGCAGTATTTT. This codes for CASSSQDFDTQYF.